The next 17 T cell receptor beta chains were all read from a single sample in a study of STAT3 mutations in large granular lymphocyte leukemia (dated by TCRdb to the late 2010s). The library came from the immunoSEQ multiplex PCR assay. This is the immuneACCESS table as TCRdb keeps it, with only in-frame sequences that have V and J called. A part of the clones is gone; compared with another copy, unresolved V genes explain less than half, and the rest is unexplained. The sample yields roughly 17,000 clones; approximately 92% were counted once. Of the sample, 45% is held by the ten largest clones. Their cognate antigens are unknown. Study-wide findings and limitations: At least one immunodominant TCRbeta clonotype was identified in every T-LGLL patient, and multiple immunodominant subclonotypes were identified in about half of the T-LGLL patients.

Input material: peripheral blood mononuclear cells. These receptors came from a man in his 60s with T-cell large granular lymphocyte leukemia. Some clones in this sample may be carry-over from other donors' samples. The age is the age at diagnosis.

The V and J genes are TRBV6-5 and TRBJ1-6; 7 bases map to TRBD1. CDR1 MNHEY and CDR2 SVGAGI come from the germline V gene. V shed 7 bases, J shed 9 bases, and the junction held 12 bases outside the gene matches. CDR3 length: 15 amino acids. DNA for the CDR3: TGTGCCAGCACCCCAGACGAGGGGGCAGGTTCACCCCTCCACTTT. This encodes CASTPDEGAGSPLHF.

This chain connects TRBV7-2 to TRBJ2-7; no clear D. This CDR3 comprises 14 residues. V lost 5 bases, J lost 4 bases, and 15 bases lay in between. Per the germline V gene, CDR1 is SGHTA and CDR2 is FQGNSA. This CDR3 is CASSQDPTAYEQYF. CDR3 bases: TGTGCCAGCAGCCAGGACCCGACCGCGTACGAGCAGTACTTC.

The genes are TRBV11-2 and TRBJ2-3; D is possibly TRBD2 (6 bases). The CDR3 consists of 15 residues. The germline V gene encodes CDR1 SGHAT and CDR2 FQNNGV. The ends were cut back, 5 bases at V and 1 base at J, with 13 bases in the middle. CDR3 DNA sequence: TGTGCCAGCAGCCGCCGGGACTTGCGCACAGATACGCAGTATTTT. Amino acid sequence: CASSRRDLRTDTQYF.

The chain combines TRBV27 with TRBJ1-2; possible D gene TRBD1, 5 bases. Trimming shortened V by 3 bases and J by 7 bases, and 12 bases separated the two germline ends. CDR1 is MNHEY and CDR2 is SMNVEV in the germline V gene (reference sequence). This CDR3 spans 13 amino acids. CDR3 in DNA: TGTGCCAGCAGTTTCCGGGGGGTAACTGGCTACACCTTC. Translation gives CASSFRGVTGYTF.

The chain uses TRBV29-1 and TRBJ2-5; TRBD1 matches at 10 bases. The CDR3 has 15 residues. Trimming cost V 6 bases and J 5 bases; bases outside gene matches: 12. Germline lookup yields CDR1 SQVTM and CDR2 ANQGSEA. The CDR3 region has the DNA TGCAGCGTCGGGGGCCCGACAGGGGGCTATGAGACCCAGTACTTC. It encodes CSVGGPTGGYETQYF. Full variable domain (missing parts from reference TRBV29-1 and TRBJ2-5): SAVISQKPSRDICQRGTSLTIQCQVDSQVTMMFWYRQQPGQSLTLIATANQGSEATYESGFVIDKFPISRPNLTFSTLTVSNMSPEDSSIYLCSVGGPTGGYETQYFGPGTRLLVL.

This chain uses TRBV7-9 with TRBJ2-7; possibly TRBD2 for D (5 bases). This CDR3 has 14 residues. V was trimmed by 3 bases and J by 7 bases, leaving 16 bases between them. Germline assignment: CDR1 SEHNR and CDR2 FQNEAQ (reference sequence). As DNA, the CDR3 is TGTGCCAGCAGCTTTGGTCTAGATTCGGGGGAGCAGTACTTC. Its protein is CASSFGLDSGEQYF. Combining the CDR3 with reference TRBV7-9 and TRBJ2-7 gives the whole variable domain DTGVSQNPRHKITKRGQNVTFRCDPISEHNRLYWYRQTLGQGPEFLTYFQNEAQLEKSRLLSDRFSAERPKGSFSTLEIQRTEQGDSAMYLCASSFGLDSGEQYFGPGTRLTVT.

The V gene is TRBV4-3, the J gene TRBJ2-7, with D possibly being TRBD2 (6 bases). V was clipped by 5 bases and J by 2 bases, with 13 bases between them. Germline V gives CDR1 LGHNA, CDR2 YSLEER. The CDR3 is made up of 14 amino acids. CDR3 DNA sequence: TGCGCCAGCAGCGCCCGGGACTTACCCTACGAGCAGTACTTC. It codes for CASSARDLPYEQYF.

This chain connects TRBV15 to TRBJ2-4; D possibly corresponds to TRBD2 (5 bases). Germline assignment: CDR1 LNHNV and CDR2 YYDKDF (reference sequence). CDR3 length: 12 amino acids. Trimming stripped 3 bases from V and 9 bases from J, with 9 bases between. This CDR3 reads CATSRTTSIQYF. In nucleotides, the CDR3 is TGTGCCACCAGCAGGACCACTAGCATTCAGTACTTC.

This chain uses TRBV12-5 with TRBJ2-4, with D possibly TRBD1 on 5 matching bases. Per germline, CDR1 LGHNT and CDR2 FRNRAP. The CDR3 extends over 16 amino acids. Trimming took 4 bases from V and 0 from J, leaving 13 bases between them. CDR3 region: CASGSSGKSAKNIQYF. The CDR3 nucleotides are TGTGCTAGTGGTTCTTCAGGGAAATCAGCCAAAAACATTCAGTACTTC.

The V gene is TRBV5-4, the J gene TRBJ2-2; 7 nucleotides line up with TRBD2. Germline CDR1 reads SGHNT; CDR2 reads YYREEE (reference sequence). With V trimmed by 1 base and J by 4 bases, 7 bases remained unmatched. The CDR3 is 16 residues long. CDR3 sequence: CASSLMGGGGTGELFF. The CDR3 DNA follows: TGTGCCAGCAGCTTGATGGGCGGGGGTGGCACCGGGGAGCTGTTTTTT.

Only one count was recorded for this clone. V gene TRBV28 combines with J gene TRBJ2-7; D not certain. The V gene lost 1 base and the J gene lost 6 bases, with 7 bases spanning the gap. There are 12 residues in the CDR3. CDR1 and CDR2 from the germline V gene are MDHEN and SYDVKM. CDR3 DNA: TGTGCCAGCAGTTTATCAGGCCTCGAGCAGTACTTC. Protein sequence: CASSLSGLEQYF.

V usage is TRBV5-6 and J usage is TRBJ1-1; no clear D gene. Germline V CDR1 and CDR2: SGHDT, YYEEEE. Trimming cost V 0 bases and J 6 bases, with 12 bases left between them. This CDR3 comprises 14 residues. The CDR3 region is CASSLVGPGAEAFF. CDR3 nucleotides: TGTGCCAGCAGCTTGGTGGGCCCGGGAGCTGAAGCTTTCTTT. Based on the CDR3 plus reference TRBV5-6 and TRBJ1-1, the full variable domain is DAGVTQSPTHLIKTRGQQVTLRCSPKSGHDTVSWYQQALGQGPQFIFQYYEEEERQRGNFPDRFSGHQFPNYSSELNVNALLLGDSALYLCASSLVGPGAEAFFGQGTRLTVV.

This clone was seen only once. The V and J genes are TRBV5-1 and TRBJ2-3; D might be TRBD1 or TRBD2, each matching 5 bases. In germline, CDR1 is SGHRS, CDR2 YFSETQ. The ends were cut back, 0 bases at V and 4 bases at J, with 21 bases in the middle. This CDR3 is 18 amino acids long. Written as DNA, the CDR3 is TGCGCCAGCAGCTTGGGGTCGTTGGGGGAGAAGGGCGCAGATACGCAGTATTTT. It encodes CASSLGSLGEKGADTQYF.

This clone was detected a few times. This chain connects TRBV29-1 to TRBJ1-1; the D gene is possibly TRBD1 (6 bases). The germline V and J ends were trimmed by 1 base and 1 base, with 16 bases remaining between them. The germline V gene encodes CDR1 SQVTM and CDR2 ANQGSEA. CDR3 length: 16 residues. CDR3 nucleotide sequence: TGCAGCGTTGAAGGGGGGCATGGGGTGGCGAACACTGAAGCTTTCTTT. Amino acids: CSVEGGHGVANTEAFF.

The CDR3 region is CASKREADTQYF. The DNA for the CDR3 is TGTGCCAGCAAGCGTGAAGCAGATACGCAGTATTTT. The chain employs TRBV2 and TRBJ2-3; D is ambiguous. This CDR3 spans 12 amino acids. V was pared by 7 bases and J by 4 bases, with 9 bases between. CDR1 and CDR2 (germline): SNHLY, FYNNEI.

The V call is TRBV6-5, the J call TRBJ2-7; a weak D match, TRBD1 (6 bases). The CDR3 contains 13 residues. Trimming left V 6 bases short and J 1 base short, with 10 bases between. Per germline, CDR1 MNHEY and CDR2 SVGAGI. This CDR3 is CASRNRDSYEQYF. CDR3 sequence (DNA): TGTGCCAGCAGAAACAGGGATTCCTACGAGCAGTACTTC.

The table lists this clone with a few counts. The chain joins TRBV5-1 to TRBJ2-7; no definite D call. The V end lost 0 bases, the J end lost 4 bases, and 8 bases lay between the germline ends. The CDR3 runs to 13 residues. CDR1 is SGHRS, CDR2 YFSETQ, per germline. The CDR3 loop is CASSLASEYEQYF. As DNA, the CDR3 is TGCGCCAGCAGCTTGGCCTCGGAGTACGAGCAGTACTTC.